The TCR beta chain described here comes from a study of control samples from healthy donors and cancer patients (dated by TCRdb to the early 2020s). Details on this clone: What antigen it recognizes has not been identified. One junction end does not reproduce the germline sequence, and a read error may be involved.

Library generation was performed with the immunoSEQ multiplex PCR assay. The immuneACCESS repertoire file appears here via TCRdb, limited to in-frame rearrangements. These files lack a portion of the clones; in checked studies, under half of the deficit traces to unresolved V genes, and the cause of the others is not known. Present in this sample are around 200,000 clones, approximately 95% of which were seen just once. The ten most abundant clones make up roughly 1.5% of the sample. The CDR3 has 13 amino acids, counting the end cysteine and phenylalanine. The entry retains the CDR3 DNA only, 39 bases that are in frame from base 1. Based on the germline V gene, the CDR1 and CDR2 sequences are SGDLS and YYNGEE.

The sequenced material came from blood. The chain employs TRBV9 and TRBJ1-2; 9 nucleotides in the junction match TRBD1. This receptor was taken from a man aged 18-30 years in good health. The CDR3 protein is CAGSVGQGGGYTF. The DNA sequence reads TGTGCCGGCAGCGTGGGACAGGGAGGTGGCTACACCTTC.